The 23 T cell receptor beta chains in this list originate from one sample, sequenced in a study of response to subunit inactivated influenza vaccine. TCRdb ran MiXCR on the RT-PCR reads and lists one entry per CDR3 protein. Here the sample spans fewer than 750,000 distinct CDR3 sequences, less than 15% being singletons. The source was PBMCs from blood, collected 11 to 12 days after vaccination. The receptors were sampled from a man between 50 and 59 years old who received an inactivated influenza vaccine.

This clonotype was recorded many times. The chain carries TRBV20-1 and TRBJ2-1; unclear D gene. Germline-derived CDR1 and CDR2 are DFQATT and SNEGSKA (reference sequence). CDR3 length equals 14 residues. Deletions cut 1 base from V and 2 bases from J, with 9 bases between. The CDR3 sequence is CSARVPPTYNEQFF. In DNA, the CDR3 is TGCAGTGCTAGAGTCCCTCCTACCTACAATGAGCAGTTCTTC.

The chain is built from TRBV20-1 and TRBJ2-1, with D tentatively TRBD2 (6 bases). Trimming took 1 base from V and 0 from J, leaving 10 bases between them. The CDR3 has 15 amino acids. Looked up from germline, CDR1 is DFQATT and CDR2 is SNEGSKA (reference sequence). The CDR3 reads CSARGQGGSYNEQFF. CDR3 in DNA: TGCAGTGCTAGAGGGCAGGGAGGCTCCTACAATGAGCAGTTCTTC.

There are a few counts of this clonotype. This chain connects TRBV10-3 to TRBJ1-4, with D unresolved. The CDR3 is 14 residues long. Germline loops: CDR1 ENHRY, CDR2 SYGVKD. V dropped 3 bases and J dropped 3 bases, with 8 bases sitting between them. The DNA for the CDR3 is TGTGCCATCAGTGACCGCAACTCTAATGAAAAACTGTTTTTT. This gives the protein CAISDRNSNEKLFF.

Only a few counts were recorded for this clonotype. The chain joins TRBV20-1 to TRBJ2-3; tentatively, D is TRBD2 (6 bases). This CDR3 region has 14 residues. Germline V gene lookup returns CDR1 DFQATT and CDR2 SNEGSKA (reference sequence). V lost 3 bases, J lost 5 bases, and 15 bases lay in between. The CDR3, as DNA: TGCAGTGCTAGGTCCGGCGGGGTGGGAGATACGCAGTATTTT. Translated, it gives CSARSGGVGDTQYF.

V is TRBV7-9 and J is TRBJ1-4; 7 positions match TRBD1. Germline V gene sequence: CDR1 SEHNR, CDR2 FQNEAQ (reference sequence). V gave up 4 bases and J gave up 0 bases; unmatched junction bases: 5. This CDR3 has 16 amino acids. This CDR3 reads CASSSRDSTTNEKLFF. CDR3 DNA sequence: TGTGCCAGCAGCTCCCGGGACAGCACAACTAATGAAAAACTGTTTTTT. Supplemented by reference TRBV7-9 and TRBJ1-4, the full variable domain reads DTGVSQNPRHKITKRGQNVTFRCDPISEHNRLYWYRQTLGQGPEFLTYFQNEAQLEKSRLLSDRFSAERPKGSFSTLEIQRTEQGDSAMYLCASSSRDSTTNEKLFFGSGTQLSVL.

The chain links TRBV7-2 to TRBJ1-4, with 7 bases fitting TRBD1. The CDR3 extends over 14 amino acids. Losses at the gene ends were 5 bases for V and 7 bases for J; bases not matched to a gene: 7. CDR1 and CDR2 (germline): SGHTA, FQGNSA. CDR3 sequence (DNA): TGTGCCAGCAGCCCCGCCAGGGGGATTGAAAAACTGTTTTTT. Translating gives CASSPARGIEKLFF.

This clonotype was counted only a few times. V and J are TRBV7-9 and TRBJ2-1; D is ambiguous. Germline V gene data show CDR1 as SEHNR and CDR2 as FQNEAQ (reference sequence). This CDR3 has 16 residues. The ends were cut back, 4 bases at V and 1 base at J, with 14 bases in the middle. The CDR3 sequence is CASSSHFGVSYNEQFF. DNA of the CDR3: TGTGCCAGCAGCTCACATTTTGGGGTTTCCTACAATGAGCAGTTCTTC.

This chain joins TRBV24-1 and TRBJ2-1; D is uncertain. V was clipped by 1 base and J by 8 bases, with 11 bases between them. The CDR3 extends over 14 amino acids. Germline assignment: CDR1 KGHDR and CDR2 SFDVKD. The CDR3 loop reads CATSDFLNGYEQFF. Here the CDR3 DNA reads TGTGCCACCAGTGATTTCCTTAACGGCTATGAGCAGTTCTTC.

In its sample, this clonotype was seen a few times. This chain connects TRBV11-2 to TRBJ1-2, with no clear D. V dropped 3 bases and J dropped 8 bases, with 13 bases sitting between them. Germline loops: CDR1 SGHAT, CDR2 FQNNGV. CDR3 length: 13 residues. Here the CDR3 DNA reads TGTGCCAGCAGCTTTAACCGGGCCGTGGGCTACACCTTC. This translates into CASSFNRAVGYTF.

This chain links TRBV5-1 with TRBJ2-5, with 14 bases identical to TRBD2. Germline V gene lookup returns CDR1 SGHRS and CDR2 YFSETQ. The J segment lost 2 bases and the V segment lost 4 bases, leaving 7 bases of the junction unmatched. This CDR3 is 17 amino acids long. The CDR3 nucleotides are TGCGCCAGCAGCCTCACGGGACTAGCGGGGGTACAAGAGACCCAGTACTTC. The encoded protein is CASSLTGLAGVQETQYF.

This clonotype was found a few times. This chain joins TRBV5-1 and TRBJ2-2; TRBD1 matches at 8 bases. The CDR3 totals 18 residues. V dropped 3 bases and J dropped 3; count of bases not matched to a gene: 13. Germline CDR1 is SGHRS and CDR2 is YFSETQ. The CDR3 DNA reads as TGCGCCAGCAGCTCCCAACCGGCTAAGACAGGGGACACCGGGGAGCTGTTTTTT. Protein sequence: CASSSQPAKTGDTGELFF.

CDR3 sequence (DNA): TGTGCCAGCAGCGTAGATAGGTGGCCCGGGGAGCTGTTTTTT. Its protein product is CASSVDRWPGELFF. The chain has TRBV9 and TRBJ2-2; D is unclear. The ends were cut back, 0 bases at V and 6 bases at J, with 9 bases in the middle. This CDR3 spans 14 amino acids. CDR1 is SGDLS and CDR2 is YYNGEE in the germline V gene.

This chain connects TRBV12-3 or TRBV12-4 to TRBJ2-5; 9 nucleotides match TRBD2. The V gene end was trimmed by 5 bases and the J gene end by 14 bases; junction bases not matched to a gene: 9. This CDR3 contains 12 residues. The CDR3 loop reads CASSETPSGVYF. In DNA form, the CDR3 reads TGTGCCAGCAGTGAAACCCCTAGCGGGGTTTACTTC.

The rearrangement links TRBV7-6 to TRBJ1-5; D is perhaps TRBD1 (5 bases). The CDR3 has 15 amino acids. Germline lookup yields CDR1 SGHVS and CDR2 FNYEAQ. V shed 2 bases and J shed 6 bases, with 14 bases lying between them. The CDR3 is CASSLSNAGSQPQHF. In DNA form, the CDR3 reads TGTGCCAGCAGCTTATCCAATGCAGGGTCTCAGCCCCAGCATTTT.

The CDR3 nucleotides are TGCGCCAGCAGCCTTCGCCGCGGGGTATACGAGCAGTACTTC. Its protein product is CASSLRRGVYEQYF. This chain connects TRBV4-1 to TRBJ2-7; tentative D call: TRBD2 (6 bases). Germline V gives CDR1 MGHRA, CDR2 YSYEKL. Trimming removed 4 bases at V and 4 bases at J, with 14 bases between. This CDR3 contains 14 residues.

This clonotype was counted only a few times. The chain uses TRBV9 and TRBJ2-1; TRBD2 matches 14 bases. Trimming took 7 bases from V and 0 from J; bases not matched to a gene: 3. Germline V CDR1 and CDR2: SGDLS, YYNGEE. The CDR3 consists of 16 residues. CDR3 sequence reads: CASGTSGSSSYNEQFF. Here the CDR3 DNA reads TGTGCCAGCGGGACTAGCGGGAGCAGCTCCTACAATGAGCAGTTCTTC.

This clonotype was observed a handful of times. The junction does not match germline at one end; this may be a read error. This chain uses TRBV7-9 with TRBJ1-1, with 7 bases aligning to TRBD1. CDR1 SEHNR and CDR2 FQNEAQ come from the germline V gene (reference sequence). The CDR3 covers 14 residues. DNA for the CDR3: TGTGCCAGCAGCCTAGGGACAGCCGACACTGAAGCCTTCTTT. Its protein is CASSLGTADTEAFF. Looking up the rest from reference TRBV7-9 and TRBJ1-1 gives the full variable domain: DTGVSQNPRHKITKRGQNVTFRCDPISEHNRLYWYRQTLGQGPEFLTYFQNEAQLEKSRLLSDRFSAERPKGSFSTLEIQRTEQGDSAMYLCASSLGTADTEAFFGQGTRLTVV.

Ten or more counts support this clonotype. The chain couples TRBV3-1 to TRBJ2-7, with unresolved D. Germline V CDR1 and CDR2: LGHDT, YNNKEL (reference sequence). CDR3 length: 16 amino acids. Trimming pared 0 bases from V and 2 bases from J, leaving 14 bases between. Here the CDR3 DNA reads TGTGCCAGCAGCCAAGATTGGGGATCGGTTGCCTACGAGCAGTACTTC. Its protein product is CASSQDWGSVAYEQYF.

This clonotype showed up just once. The J gene is TRBJ2-4, the V gene TRBV20-1; no definite D call. Germline-derived CDR1 and CDR2 are DFQATT and SNEGSKA (reference sequence). With 4 bases removed from V and 5 bases from J, the gap between germline ends came to 6 bases. CDR3 length equals 11 residues. The CDR3 here is CSANAQNIQYF. DNA for the CDR3: TGCAGTGCTAATGCCCAAAACATTCAGTACTTC.

Turning to this clonotype: This may be a read error: a much more frequent sequence differs by one nucleotide. The CDR3 end shows no conserved phenylalanine or tryptophan, and so a read error is likely. DNA of the CDR3: TGTGCCAGCAGCCAAAATAGCGGGGGGGCGTGGGAGCAGTTCCTC. It encodes CASSQNSGGAWEQFL. The rearrangement joins TRBV11-2 to TRBJ2-1; 11 bases are a match to TRBD2. This CDR3 is 15 amino acids long. Germline V CDR1 and CDR2: SGHAT, FQNNGV. The V gene end was trimmed by 5 bases and the J gene end by 10 bases; junction bases not matched to a gene: 10.

This clonotype was counted only a few times. V usage is TRBV7-9 and J usage is TRBJ2-1; no reliable D call. The CDR3 sequence is 12 residues long. The germline gives CDR1 SEHNR, CDR2 FQNEAQ (reference sequence). Trimming left V 5 bases short and J 10 bases short, with 12 bases between. The CDR3 spells CASSPPIEEQFF. Written as DNA, the CDR3 is TGTGCCAGCAGCCCTCCGATCGAGGAGCAGTTCTTC.

The chain couples TRBV15 to TRBJ2-3; TRBD2 aligns across 8 bases. CDR1 is LNHNV and CDR2 is YYDKDF in the germline V gene (reference sequence). V lost 1 base, J lost 6 bases, and 9 bases stayed unmatched. There are 16 residues in the CDR3. The CDR3 nucleotides read TGTGCCACCAGCAGAGGTCGGGCTAGCGGGTCCGATACGCAGTATTTT. Translation: CATSRGRASGSDTQYF.

In its sample, this clonotype was seen once. A junction boundary mismatches the germline segment, possibly from a read error. The chain is built from TRBV5-6 and TRBJ2-3; D ambiguous. CDR3 length: 12 amino acids. Germline V gene sequence: CDR1 SGHDT, CDR2 YYEEEE. As DNA, the CDR3 is TGTGCCAGCAGCTACACCGACCGTGTTCGCTTTTTT. Translating it yields CASSYTDRVRFF. The full variable domain, completed using reference TRBV5-6 and TRBJ2-3, is DAGVTQSPTHLIKTRGQQVTLRCSPKSGHDTVSWYQQALGQGPQFIFQYYEEEERQRGNFPDRFSGHQFPNYSSELNVNALLLGDSALYLCASSYTDRVRFFGPGTRLTVL.